The rows below give T cell receptor beta chains drawn from one sample of a study of blood T cell repertoires in COVID-19. Only in-frame clones appear in the TCRdb table, and some are missing; sequencing was by immunoSEQ multiplex PCR. The sample has a few hundred thousand clones; approximately 89% are singletons. Sequencing was done on a sample of peripheral blood. These receptors were collected from a woman aged 60 to 75 with COVID-19, enrolled during active disease. The CDR3 runs from the conserved cysteine through the conserved F or W. A D gene is named only where the DNA matches it firmly. The listing skips clone size in some rows; elsewhere it reads once, few, many or a size class.

clone_size	v_call	j_call	d_call	cdr3_nt	cdr3_aa
once	TRBV6-6	TRBJ2-6	.	TGTGCCAGCAAAAAACAGGGGGGGAGAAGCGTCCTGACTTTC	CASKKQGGRSVLTF
once	TRBV6-4	TRBJ1-2	.	TGTGCCAGCAGTGACTCAATCAGCGCCGCTGGCTACACCTTC	CASSDSISAAGYTF
.	TRBV30	TRBJ2-7	TRBD2	TGTGCCTGGAGTGTAGAGACTAGCGGACGCGAGCAGTACTTC	CAWSVETSGREQYF
.	TRBV19	TRBJ2-1	TRBD1	TGTGCCAGTAGTAGGACAGGGGTCTCCCCCTACAATGAGCAGTTCTTC	CASSRTGVSPYNEQFF
.	TRBV12-3/TRBV12-4	TRBJ1-1	.	TGTGCCAGCAGTCCAGGGACTGAAGCTTTCTTT	CASSPGTEAFF
once	TRBV24-1	TRBJ1-3	.	TGTGCCACCAGTGAGACCGGGACACCTGGAAACACCATATATTTT	CATSETGTPGNTIYF
.	TRBV29-1	TRBJ1-2	TRBD1	TGCAGCGCCCGGGGGACAGGTTTCTATGGCTACACCTTC	CSARGTGFYGYTF
once	TRBV4-1	TRBJ2-3	TRBD1	TGCGCCAGCAGCACCAAGACAGGGGTAATATCCGCAGATACGCAGTATTTT	CASSTKTGVISADTQYF
once	TRBV24-1	TRBJ1-3	.	TGTGCCACCAGTGATCCACACCGCTCTGGAAACACCATATATTTT	CATSDPHRSGNTIYF
.	TRBV21-1	TRBJ2-7	.	TGTGCCAGCAGCAAAGGGGTGAATAGCGGGGGACCTTCCGAGCAGTACTTC	CASSKGVNSGGPSEQYF
.	TRBV13	TRBJ1-3	TRBD1	TGTGCCAGCAGCTTATCTCTGAGGGTCACAGGGGTTGTTGGAAACACCATATATTTT	CASSLSLRVTGVVGNTIYF
.	TRBV5-1	TRBJ2-1	TRBD2	TGCGCCAGCAGCTCATCGGTGACGGGGGGGCCGGGGAATGAGCAGTTCTTC	CASSSSVTGGPGNEQFF
once	TRBV30	TRBJ1-5	.	TGTGCCTGGAGCGGCATCGGAGCGATTGCCCAGCCCCAGCATTTT	CAWSGIGAIAQPQHF
.	TRBV6-5	TRBJ1-2	TRBD1	TGTGCCAGCGATCCGGGACAGGGGGGTAGGAGCTACACCTTC	CASDPGQGGRSYTF
.	TRBV19	TRBJ1-2	.	TGTGCCAGTAGTATTCGGGCCCCTACAGGGCACTATGGCTACACCTTC	CASSIRAPTGHYGYTF
once	TRBV7-8	TRBJ2-7	TRBD2	TGTGCCAGCACCACTAGCGGGCTTTCCTACGAGCAGTACTTC	CASTTSGLSYEQYF
.	TRBV10-3	TRBJ1-2	.	TGTGCCATCCGGGGGGGGGAGGAAAACTATGGCTACACCTTC	CAIRGGEENYGYTF
.	TRBV3-1/TRBV3-2	TRBJ1-2	.	TGTGCCAGCAGCCAAGGCGGGGCTTACTATGGCTACACCTTC	CASSQGGAYYGYTF
.	TRBV4-1	TRBJ1-1	.	TGCGCCAGCAGCCAATCCCAAGGAGCCGGGAAAGGCACTGAAGCTTTCTTT	CASSQSQGAGKGTEAFF
.	TRBV7-9	TRBJ1-1	TRBD1	TGTGCCAGCAGCCTTCCGGACAGGCAGGATGCTTTCTTT	CASSLPDRQDAFF
.	TRBV6-4	TRBJ2-3	.	TGTGCCAGCAGTGACGCGACAGATACGCAGTATTTT	CASSDATDTQYF
.	TRBV5-1	TRBJ1-1	.	TGCGCCAGCAGCTGGGGGTCAGGAGGGGCGGACACTGAAGCTTTCTTT	CASSWGSGGADTEAFF
.	TRBV10-1	TRBJ2-1	TRBD2	TGCGCCAGCTCCCGCGGGGGAGCCTACAATGAGCAGTTCTTC	CASSRGGAYNEQFF
.	TRBV21-1	TRBJ1-2	.	TGTGCCAGCAGCAAAGGCACAGACAGCTATGGCTACACCTTC	CASSKGTDSYGYTF
.	TRBV7-7	TRBJ2-6	.	TGTGCCAGCAGCCGGACAGCTTCGAGATCTGGGGCCAACGTCCTGACTTTC	CASSRTASRSGANVLTF
.	TRBV12-5	TRBJ2-2	TRBD1	TGTGCTAGTGGTCCCCGGACAGGGGCCTTCCCCGGGGAGCTGTTTTTT	CASGPRTGAFPGELFF
.	TRBV2	TRBJ2-7	.	TGTGCCAGCAGCGCGGGACCCTACGAGCAGTACTTC	CASSAGPYEQYF
.	TRBV6-5	TRBJ2-3	TRBD1	TGTGCCAGCAGACCGGGACAGGGGACAGATACGCAGTATTTT	CASRPGQGTDTQYF
.	TRBV28	TRBJ1-4	TRBD1	TGTGCCAGCAGTTTTGGAAGGGGGCAAGAAAAACTGTTTTTT	CASSFGRGQEKLFF
.	TRBV10-2	TRBJ2-7	TRBD2	TGCGCCAGCGATAGCGGGGGGAGGTCCTACGAGCAGTACTTC	CASDSGGRSYEQYF
.	TRBV5-1	TRBJ1-2	TRBD1	TGCGCCAGCAGCAGGGGAGGACAGGGAAGAGACTATGGCTACACCTTC	CASSRGGQGRDYGYTF
.	TRBV6-5	TRBJ1-2	TRBD1	TGTGCCAGCAGTTACCATCGGGACAGCTATGGCTACACCTTC	CASSYHRDSYGYTF
.	TRBV12-3/TRBV12-4	TRBJ2-7	.	TGTGCCAGCAGCCTCGGTTCTGGAGGCGAGCAGTACTTC	CASSLGSGGEQYF
.	TRBV7-9	TRBJ1-1	.	TGTGCCAGCAGCTCGATTCGGGGGTCGGAGACTGAAGCTTTCTTT	CASSSIRGSETEAFF
.	TRBV7-9	TRBJ2-7	TRBD1	TGTGCCAGCAGCGAAGGGGGCAGGTTCCGCTCCTACGAGCAGTACTTC	CASSEGGRFRSYEQYF
.	TRBV4-1	TRBJ1-1	.	TGCGCCAGCAGCCAAGATGGGCAAATGAACACTGAAGCTTTCTTT	CASSQDGQMNTEAFF
.	TRBV6-6	TRBJ2-5	TRBD2	TGTGCCAGCAGAAGCGGGGGGGCTCTTGAGACCCAGTACTTC	CASRSGGALETQYF
.	TRBV7-2	TRBJ1-5	TRBD1	TGTGCCAGCAGCTTAGAGCAGGGGGGCAATCAGCCCCAGCATTTT	CASSLEQGGNQPQHF
.	TRBV28	TRBJ1-1	.	TGTGCCAGCAGTTCCTTACCTCAGAGGGCTTTCTTT	CASSSLPQRAFF
.	TRBV12-3/TRBV12-4	TRBJ1-1	.	TGTGCCAGCAGACCCAGGTCTGAAGCTTTCTTT	CASRPRSEAFF
.	TRBV7-6	TRBJ1-6	.	TGTGCCAGCAGCTCGGGGGGGTACAGGGAAGATTCACCCCTCCACTTT	CASSSGGYREDSPLHF
once	TRBV5-1	TRBJ1-3	.	TGCGCCAGCAGCTTCGGGGTACCCCTCCGGGACACCATATATTTT	CASSFGVPLRDTIYF
.	TRBV6-5	TRBJ2-7	TRBD2	TGTGCCAGCAGCCTTAGCGGGGGCCCCTCCTACGAGCAGTACTTC	CASSLSGGPSYEQYF
.	TRBV9	TRBJ1-1	.	TGTGCCAGCAGTCGGGAGGGAGGAAGAGCTTTCTTT	CASSREGGRAFF
.	TRBV10-2	TRBJ2-7	.	TGCGCCAGCAGACAGGGATCCTACGAGCAGTACTTC	CASRQGSYEQYF
.	TRBV19	TRBJ1-1	TRBD1	TGTGCCAGTAGTCCCAACCAGGGGGCTGTCACTGAAGCTTTCTTT	CASSPNQGAVTEAFF
.	TRBV27	TRBJ1-4	.	TGTGCCAGCAGTTTATCGGCCCCAGATGAAAAACTGTTTTTT	CASSLSAPDEKLFF
.	TRBV7-2	TRBJ1-5	.	TGTGCCAGCAGCTCACGACCCGGAGGTCAGCCCCAGCATTTT	CASSSRPGGQPQHF
.	TRBV18	TRBJ1-1	TRBD1	TGTGCCAGCTCCCCTTACAGGGGGCGGAACACTGAAGCTTTCTTT	CASSPYRGRNTEAFF
.	TRBV19	TRBJ1-1	TRBD1	TGTGCCAGTAGTCCTCGGACAGGGGGACTGAACACTGAAGCTTTCTTT	CASSPRTGGLNTEAFF
.	TRBV7-9	TRBJ2-3	TRBD2	TGTGCCAGCAGCTTAGCGGGGGGGACGGGTGATACGCAGTATTTT	CASSLAGGTGDTQYF
.	TRBV5-1	TRBJ1-6	TRBD1	TGCGCCAGCAGCTCAAACAGGGGATCAAGCTCACCCCTCCACTTT	CASSSNRGSSSPLHF
.	TRBV5-6	TRBJ2-2	TRBD2	TGTGCCAGCAGCTTGCCCGGGAGGGTGCGGACCGGGGAGCTGTTTTTT	CASSLPGRVRTGELFF
.	TRBV5-1	TRBJ2-7	TRBD1	TGCGCCAGCAGTCCGGGGACAGGGGGTCTCGAGCAGTACTTC	CASSPGTGGLEQYF
few	TRBV5-5	TRBJ1-4	.	TGTGCCAGCAGGAGACAGCCTAATGAAAAACTGTTTTTT	CASRRQPNEKLFF
.	TRBV6-5	TRBJ1-2	.	TGTGCCAGCAGTTACTCTGGGGGGAGGATTGGTGGCTACACCTTC	CASSYSGGRIGGYTF
once	TRBV2	TRBJ1-4	TRBD1	TGTGCCAGCAGTACTTGGGACAGGCCTAATGAAAAACTGTTTTTT	CASSTWDRPNEKLFF
.	TRBV4-2	TRBJ1-2	TRBD1	TGTGCCAGCAGCCAAGATCTAGGGGGCAGCTATGGCTACACCTTC	CASSQDLGGSYGYTF
.	TRBV12-3/TRBV12-4	TRBJ1-1	.	TGTGCCAGCACCCTGGGGGGGAGAACTGAAGCTTTCTTT	CASTLGGRTEAFF